This T cell receptor (beta chain) emerged from a study of response to subunit inactivated influenza vaccine. Germline V gene data show CDR1 as LGHNA and CDR2 as YSLEER. The CDR3 length is 16 residues. V was clipped by 4 bases and J by 4 bases; unmatched bases: 2. From the RT-PCR reads, TCRdb called clonotypes with MiXCR, one entry per CDR3 protein. The sample holds about 570,000 distinct CDR3 sequences, approximately 10% seen once. These data also featured in a second study, about T cells expressing NK-cell markers. That study reports: cDNA encoding TCR beta was synthesized via 5'RACE template switching incorporating UMIs. A range of 1.0-7.0% of CD8+ T cells consisted of dominant NKG2C+ clonotypes in six donors. Nothing established the HCMV specificity of expanded NKG2C+ T cell clones.

Sample: PBMCs from blood, taken on the day of vaccination. The sequence derives from a man in his fifties or sixties who received an inactivated influenza vaccine. The chain joins TRBV4-3 to TRBJ2-2; 14 nucleotides line up with TRBD2. The chain's CDR3 is CASSRGTSGSTGELFF. CDR3 bases: TGCGCCAGCAGCCGGGGGACTAGCGGGAGCACCGGGGAGCTGTTTTTT.